The clone carrying this T cell receptor beta chain has only a few counts. Antigen unknown. The sample contains more than one DNA sequence encoding this CDR3. PCR involved 60 Vbeta and 13 Jbeta primers. Method: immunoSEQ multiplex PCR; TCRdb's copy keeps in-frame clones and lacks some. The sample includes some 140,000 clones, almost 80% seen only once; the top ten take approximately 1%. This record comes from a study of cytomegalovirus exposure and HLA in healthy donors. In the study overall: As an earlier analysis found, 180 million or so T cells yielded fewer than 130 million unique TCR beta sequences. Notes on the study in general: Later analysis associated a missense DCLRE1C variant with TCR beta V- and J-gene trimming. TRBV6-2, TRBV6-3 and some other V segments were unresolvable in 87-base-pair reads.

Trimming took off 4 bases at V and 3 bases at J, with 10 bases between the two ends. Germline CDR1 SGHRS, CDR2 YFSETQ. The CDR3 sequence is 13 residues long. This TCR came from a man aged 18 to 30 in good health and CMV-seronegative. V usage is TRBV5-1 and J usage is TRBJ1-1, with D perhaps TRBD1 (5 bases). Sequenced sample: PBMCs. The CDR3 DNA reads as TGCGCCAGCAGCCTGGGGGGAGACACTGAAGCTTTCTTT. Its protein product is CASSLGGDTEAFF.